This TCR beta chain is from a study of T-cell memory formation after mild COVID-19. Turning to the study itself: Among the donors, TCR clusters were largely specific to each donor. Regarding the study as a whole: Researchers found some responding clones in pre-infection memory, a sign that cross-reactive memory joined. A second wave expanding day 15 to 37 was CD4+-biased; contracting clones were balanced.

This CDR3 spans 14 amino acids. J was trimmed by 1 base and V by 6 bases; bases with no gene match: 4. Regarding this clonotype: As yet, its antigen is unknown.

Constant-segment primers served in 5'RACE that generated TCR alpha and TCR beta cDNA libraries bearing sample barcodes and UMIs. TCRdb analysed the 5' RACE reads with MiXCR anew, one entry per CDR3 protein. The top ten clones hold roughly a fifth of a sample with 200,000 to 250,000 distinct CDR3 sequences, 8% to 9.5% of them seen once. The sequence derives from a man aged 18 to 30 who had mild COVID-19 (a few samples of this study predate the infection). Cell type and time point are not known. The genes are TRBV12-3 or TRBV12-4 and TRBJ1-2; 8 nucleotides line up with TRBD1. Sequencing was done on a sample of PBMCs or a T cell subset sorted from them (not recorded which). CDR3 protein: CASSHRGINYGYTF. In DNA form, the CDR3 reads TGTGCCAGCAGCCACAGGGGGATTAACTATGGCTACACCTTC.